The entry below gives a single TCR beta chain sequence along with its context. Antigen specificity is unknown. V gave up 4 bases and J gave up 0 bases, with 9 bases separating them. The germline V gene has CDR1 WSHSY and CDR2 SAAADI. This CDR3 spans 14 amino acids. This sample was taken from a study of T cell clones after liver transplantation. The wider study: Immunosuppression withdrawal was tried within 2 years after liver transplantation in this trial. A pre-transplant mixed lymphocyte reaction with TCRbeta sequencing defined graft-donor-reactive clones followed in post-transplant blood. Study findings and constraints: A significant post-transplant drop in circulating graft-donor-reactive CD4 TCRbeta sequences occurred in most of the 8 subjects.

Assay: immunoSEQ multiplex PCR; the TCRdb copy retains only in-frame clones and omits some. This sample has about 80,000 clones, with 65% to 85% found just once. The specimen was CD4+ T cells from blood, collected 45 to 46 months after liver transplant. The genes are TRBV10-2 and TRBJ1-1; maybe TRBD1 (5 bases). The source of this sequence is a human patient who received a liver transplant. Some T cells may have come from the graft donor. The DNA for the CDR3 is TGCGCCAGCAGTGCAGGGAGGATGAACACTGAAGCTTTCTTT. Amino acid sequence: CASSAGRMNTEAFF.